The source of this T cell receptor (beta chain) is a study of post-analysis software for immune sequencing data. About the research overall: Courses of disease covered relapsing-remitting, secondary progressive and progressive-relapsing multiple sclerosis. Study results and limitations: By F measure, strong co-clustering occurred among samples prepared in the same batch. Higher frequency in patients than in controls was seen for five TRBV segments, with TRBV5-6, TRBV5-1 and TRBV20-1 among them. When compared against controls, multiple sclerosis patients showed significantly lower normalized Chao1 diversity.

This clonotype was observed a few times. The antigen is unknown. The CDR3 spans 10 residues. The V gene lost 8 bases and the J gene lost 8 bases, with 9 bases spanning the gap. The authors incorporated unique molecular identifiers into the TCR beta cDNA libraries. Researchers reported around 510,000 cDNA molecules coming from roughly 0.93 to 9.6 million T cells. One entry per CDR3 protein, called by TCRdb with MiXCR from the PCR reads. Of more than 450,000 distinct CDR3 sequences in the sample, 34% were seen once. This clonotype was obtained from a girl younger than 18 with multiple sclerosis. The chain is built from TRBV12-3 or TRBV12-4 and TRBJ1-1; D is ambiguous. Sequences were obtained from blood. The CDR3 reads CASLLSEAFF. The CDR3 DNA sequence: TGTGCCAGCCTGCTGAGCGAAGCTTTCTTT.